This T cell receptor (beta chain) was observed in a study of shared clonotypes between healthy human individuals. Original analysis: ImmunoSEQ output held junction-only sequences without quality scores, so filtering differed. The method was immunoSEQ multiplex PCR; TCRdb's version includes in-frame clones alone and lacks a portion of them. V and J calls and clone size follow that table, whereas D and trimming were derived from the DNA. The table lists some 1.4 million clones, roughly 96% of them singletons. The study's findings and limits: Researchers sampled only blood; tissue repertoires likely differ. Clonotypes that were shared across a handful of donors made up 4.5% to 5% of naive CD4 clonotypes.

The ends lost 1 base at V and 3 bases at J; junction bases unmatched: 6. The CDR3 loop spans 16 amino acids. Per the germline V gene, CDR1 is GTSNPN and CDR2 is SVGIG (reference sequence). Points on this clone: What it recognizes is unknown.

This receptor was identified in a man between 25 and 39 years old in good health. What was sequenced was naive CD4+ T cells sorted from blood. The subset is: CD45RA+ positively selected. The rearrangement links TRBV30 to TRBJ2-2; 9 nucleotides line up with TRBD2. CDR3 region: CAWSAPAGGYTGELFF. The CDR3 DNA sequence: TGTGCCTGGAGTGCACCAGCGGGGGGCTACACCGGGGAGCTGTTTTTT.